This T cell receptor beta chain was found in a study of blood T cell repertoires in COVID-19 (dated by TCRdb to 2019 to 2021). Describing the broader study: Samples covering the acute and convalescent phases of COVID-19 were provided by collaborators in the United States, Italy and Spain. The material from the prospective study consisted of cDNA or gDNA derived from T cells, B-cell-depleted T cells, or PBMCs. The dataset comprised deeply sampled blood TCRbeta repertoires from subjects exposed to, actively infected with, or recovered from COVID-19. The repertoires were made available in a free public database intended to serve as a resource for research on the immune response to SARS-CoV-2. Samples came from the ongoing ImmuneRACE study (first 160 participants) plus 1,254 subjects from 6 global collaborators. Nearly every sample came with metadata listing a de-identified subject ID, COVID-19 status, age in years and sex. Where HLA class I and class II types were available, the types were taken from metadata supplied by the sample provider, not from assay-based typing.

TCRbeta CDR3 regions were amplified from genomic DNA using the immunoSEQ Assay, a bias-controlled multiplex PCR. On the study's bioinformatics: Within the assay, amplification of reference gene primers was used to estimate how many nucleated cells each sample contained. Sequence reads were collapsed and filtered to measure the absolute abundance of every unique TCRbeta CDR3 rearrangement. Productive Simpson clonality was computed per sample as the square root of Simpson's diversity index over productive rearrangements. This is the immuneACCESS table as TCRdb keeps it, with only in-frame sequences that have V and J called. A part of the clones is gone; compared with another copy, unresolved V genes explain less than half, and the rest is unexplained. Clonal size and the V and J genes are those of that table, whereas D and trimming came from the DNA. In all, the sample holds some 350,000 clones, and around 87% of those were seen once. The ten largest clones capture 5.3% of the sample.

CDR1 is given as SQVTM and CDR2 as ANQGSEA, both from the germline V gene. CDR3 length: 12 amino acids, cysteine to phenylalanine. Here the CDR3 DNA is all that survives: 36 bases in frame from base 1. V and J are truncated by 4 bases and 5 bases respectively, leaving an intervening sequence of 11 bases. Participants in the prospective study were aged roughly 18 to 95 years, lived in about two dozen United States geographic areas, and enrolled through a virtual design. In the prospective study, cohorts were assigned on the basis of participant-reported clinical history obtained from a screening survey and a study questionnaire. Recovered participants in ImmuneRACE Cohort 3 were defined by two consecutive negative NP/OP PCR tests, clearance by a healthcare professional, or resolution of symptoms. Mobile phlebotomists in the prospective study collected whole blood, serum and a nasopharyngeal or oropharyngeal swab from every participant. Additional blood draws and questionnaires over an approximately two-month period could optionally be provided by prospective study participants. Before DNA extraction, prospective study blood samples were shipped either frozen or at room temperature.

The paper's findings and limits, for the study overall: How much clinical and demographic metadata was included differed by source and by participant, and the metadata was provided uncurated.

For this clone: Its specific antigen is unknown. Base qualities are not recorded, but no much larger clone differs from it by a single base.

The chain employs TRBV29-1 and TRBJ1-1; the D gene remains uncertain. Input material: PBMCs or T cells enriched from blood (not recorded which). The receptor's source is a woman aged 30 to 39 who had recovered from COVID-19. The nucleotide sequence is TGCAGCGTTGTGAGAGTACGGACTGAAGCTTTCTTT. The resulting protein is CSVVRVRTEAFF. Supplemented by the reference TRBV29-1 and TRBJ1-1 proteins around the CDR3, the complete variable domain is SAVISQKPSRDICQRGTSLTIQCQVDSQVTMMFWYRQQPGQSLTLIATANQGSEATYESGFVIDKFPISRPNLTFSTLTVSNMSPEDSSIYLCSVVRVRTEAFFGQGTRLTVV.